The present T cell receptor (beta chain) was sequenced within a study of blood T cell repertoires in COVID-19. Across the whole study: PBMCs, B-cell-depleted T cells, or T cells provided the cDNA or gDNA that made up the material.

There are 15 residues in the CDR3. The junction had 5 bases not matched to a gene; V was cut back by 5 bases and J by 0 bases. Looked up from germline, CDR1 is SGHTA and CDR2 is FQGTGA. Authors' processing steps: Researchers report that nucleated cell counts were estimated from reference gene primer amplification. Sequenced by immunoSEQ multiplex PCR; TCRdb stores in-frame clones only, minus some. That table supplies the V and J calls and clone size; D and trimming were determined from the DNA. This sample has about 310,000 clones, with approximately 88% found just once. The study assigned cohorts using participant-reported clinical history. Recovery meant two consecutive negative NP/OP PCR tests, professional clearance, or resolved symptoms.

Source material: PBMCs or T cells enriched from blood (not recorded which). V gene TRBV7-3 combines with J gene TRBJ2-3, with 7 positions matching TRBD1. This receptor was identified in a woman aged 18-29 years who had recovered from COVID-19. CDR3 loop: CASSMDRSSTDTQYF. DNA of the CDR3: TGTGCCAGCAGCATGGACAGGTCTAGCACAGATACGCAGTATTTT.